What follows are 20 T cell receptor beta chains derived from one specimen sequenced in a study of multiple sclerosis patients with progressive multifocal leukoencephalopathy (dated by TCRdb to the late 2010s). This specimen's time point label, interpreted: time of PML onset. What the treatment or condition label conveys for this sample: on natalizumab therapy at sampling. Library preparation used the immunoSEQ multiplex PCR assay. TCRdb provides this immuneACCESS table in a form limited to in-frame rearrangements. Some clones are lacking; in checked studies, under half of them reflect an unresolved V gene, and why the rest are absent is not known. In all, the sample holds more than 30,000 clones, and roughly 89% of those were seen once. The biggest ten clones account for 5.7% of the sample. Sequences were derived from PBMCs, sampled from a patient treated with natalizumab. These receptors were taken from a middle-aged woman with progressive multifocal leukoencephalopathy.

Concerning this clone: At one boundary the junction diverges from the germline segment, which might be a read error. This chain connects TRBV6-5 to TRBJ2-7; D is unresolved. This CDR3 has 10 amino acids. Germline V CDR1 and CDR2: MNHEY, SVGAGI. As DNA, the CDR3 is TGTGCCAGCAGATACTACGAGCAGTACTTC. Translated: CASRYYEQYF.

Only a few counts were recorded for this clone. The rearrangement links TRBV28 to TRBJ1-3, with a weak D call TRBD1 (5 bases). This CDR3 region has 16 residues. Germline loops: CDR1 MDHEN, CDR2 SYDVKM. V lost 4 bases and J 0 bases, leaving 13 bases between the germline ends. The CDR3 here is CASSSLRGPSGNTIYF. CDR3 nucleotides: TGTGCCAGCAGTTCCCTCCGGGGCCCCTCTGGAAACACCATATATTTT.

This chain links TRBV28 with TRBJ2-3; either TRBD1 or TRBD2 may fit D (5 bases each). The V gene lost 9 bases and the J gene lost 2 bases, with 12 bases spanning the gap. Germline CDR1 is MDHEN and CDR2 is SYDVKM. The CDR3 length is 13 residues. CDR3 residues: CASQQDFTDTQYF. The CDR3 nucleotides read TGTGCCAGTCAACAGGACTTCACAGATACGCAGTATTTT.

This chain links TRBV18 with TRBJ2-2, with TRBD2 as a possible D gene (5 bases). The germline gives CDR1 KGHSH, CDR2 LQKENI. This CDR3 contains 14 residues. V was pared by 1 base and J by 4 bases, with 7 bases between. The CDR3 is CASSPLAPTGELFF. Written as DNA, the CDR3 is TGTGCCAGCTCACCACTAGCGCCCACCGGGGAGCTGTTTTTT.

The chain is built from TRBV19 and TRBJ1-1, with TRBD1 identical over 7 bases. V dropped 6 bases and J dropped 5; count of bases not matched to a gene: 15. CDR3 length equals 16 residues. The V gene's germline CDR1 is LNHDA and CDR2 SQIVND (reference sequence). CDR3 sequence reads: CASSLMARGAETEAFF. CDR3 DNA: TGTGCCAGTAGCCTAATGGCCAGGGGGGCGGAAACTGAAGCTTTCTTT. The full variable domain, in which reference TRBV19 and TRBJ1-1 provide the parts outside the CDR3, is DGGITQSPKYLFRKEGQNVTLSCEQNLNHDAMYWYRQDPGQGLRLIYYSQIVNDFQKGDIAEGYSVSREKKESFPLTVTSAQKNPTAFYLCASSLMARGAETEAFFGQGTRLTVV.

The count of this clone is one. This rearrangement joins TRBV11-3 to TRBJ2-1; no clear D gene. Trimming took off 3 bases at V and 3 bases at J, with 9 bases between the two ends. The CDR3 contains 14 residues. Germline V gives CDR1 SGHNT, CDR2 YENEEA. CDR3 DNA: TGTGCCAGCAGCTTGGAACACAACTACAATGAGCAGTTCTTC. This gives the protein CASSLEHNYNEQFF. Based on the CDR3 plus reference TRBV11-3 and TRBJ2-1, the full variable domain is EAGVVQSPRYKIIEKKQPVAFWCNPISGHNTLYWYLQNLGQGPELLIRYENEEAVDDSQLPKDRFSAERLKGVDSTLKIQPAELGDSAVYLCASSLEHNYNEQFFGPGTRLTVL.

The chain carries TRBV28 and TRBJ1-5; D remains ambiguous. The CDR3 totals 13 residues. Trimming stripped 3 bases from V and 7 bases from J, with 10 bases between. CDR1 and CDR2 (germline): MDHEN, SYDVKM. The CDR3 sequence is CASSFHPQQPQHF. In DNA, the CDR3 is TGTGCCAGCAGTTTCCACCCTCAGCAGCCCCAGCATTTT.

The chain couples TRBV6-6 to TRBJ2-7, with 7 bases fitting TRBD1. CDR1 and CDR2 from the germline V gene are MNHNY and SVGAGI (reference sequence). Unmatched junction bases numbered 9, after V lost 5 bases and J lost 2 bases. The CDR3 covers 15 residues. The CDR3 region is CASSIRDRPPYEQYF. DNA for the CDR3: TGTGCCAGCAGTATCCGGGACAGACCTCCCTACGAGCAGTACTTC.

The chain couples TRBV11-2 to TRBJ1-3; 8 nucleotides agree with TRBD1. CDR1 and CDR2 from the germline V gene are SGHAT and FQNNGV. The CDR3 contains 16 residues. J lost 7 bases, V lost 1 base, and 9 bases had no gene match. CDR3 amino acids: CASSLVPEDRANTIYF. The CDR3 region has the DNA TGTGCCAGCAGCTTAGTTCCGGAGGACAGGGCGAACACCATATATTTT.

This clone was seen once. J is TRBJ1-2 and V is TRBV19; no clear D. Germline values: CDR1 LNHDA, CDR2 SQIVND (reference sequence). Trimming took 4 bases from V and 1 from J, leaving 13 bases between them. This CDR3 has 15 residues. CDR3 residues: CASSTRQKFNYGYTF. The CDR3 nucleotides are TGTGCCAGTAGTACCCGGCAAAAATTTAACTATGGCTACACCTTC.

This clone was detected only a few times. This chain joins TRBV7-2 and TRBJ1-5; 7 positions agree with TRBD1. The germline CDR1 and CDR2 sequences are SGHTA and FQGNSA. Germline trimming cut 4 bases from V and 4 bases from J; bases unmatched to any gene: 7. The CDR3 has 15 amino acids. The CDR3 sequence is CASSSRTGVNQPQHF. The CDR3 DNA sequence: TGTGCCAGCAGCTCCCGGACAGGAGTTAATCAGCCCCAGCATTTT.

The chain is built from TRBV18 and TRBJ1-1; no definite D call. The length of the CDR3 is 14 residues. Germline lookup yields CDR1 KGHSH and CDR2 LQKENI. The ends were cut back, 3 bases at V and 1 base at J, with 9 bases in the middle. The CDR3, as DNA: TGTGCCAGCTCACCCCGGGAGGGGAACACTGAAGCTTTCTTT. Translated: CASSPREGNTEAFF. Using reference TRBV18 and TRBJ1-1 for the parts outside the CDR3, the full variable domain is NAGVMQNPRHLVRRRGQEARLRCSPMKGHSHVYWYRQLPEEGLKFMVYLQKENIIDESGMPKERFSAEFPKEGPSILRIQQVVRGDSAAYFCASSPREGNTEAFFGQGTRLTVV.

V and J are TRBV7-2 and TRBJ2-3; either TRBD1 or TRBD2 may fit D (5 bases each). This CDR3 has 14 amino acids. CDR1 is SGHTA and CDR2 is FQGNSA in the germline V gene. Trimming left V 5 bases short and J 4 bases short, with 13 bases between. The CDR3 loop is CASSPGLGADTQYF. CDR3 DNA: TGTGCCAGCAGCCCCGGGTTGGGGGCAGATACGCAGTATTTT.

The chain's CDR3 is CASRSRPRGSYEQYF. The CDR3 region has the DNA TGTGCCAGCCGTTCCCGTCCTAGGGGGTCCTACGAGCAGTACTTC. The gene calls are TRBV2 and TRBJ2-7; a possible D gene is TRBD1 (6 bases). The CDR3 length is 15 residues. V shed 8 bases and J shed 1 base, with 18 bases lying between them. Germline V lookup: CDR1 SNHLY, CDR2 FYNNEI.

The chain is built from TRBV20-1 and TRBJ2-1; D gene uncertain. The CDR3 runs 11 residues. V was cut by 3 bases and J by 3 bases, with 3 bases left in between. In germline, CDR1 is DFQATT, CDR2 SNEGSKA (reference sequence). The CDR3 sequence is CSASVYNEQFF. CDR3 DNA sequence: TGCAGTGCTAGCGTCTACAATGAGCAGTTCTTC.

The V and J genes are TRBV11-2 and TRBJ2-7, with 9 bases identical to TRBD2. CDR1 SGHAT and CDR2 FQNNGV come from the germline V gene. This CDR3 comprises 16 residues. With V trimmed by 2 bases and J by 5 bases, 10 bases remained unmatched. The CDR3 bases are TGTGCCAGCAGCTTAAAAAGCGGGAGGCCAATGAACGAGCAGTACTTC. It is translated as CASSLKSGRPMNEQYF.

The chain carries TRBV18 and TRBJ2-1; 9 nucleotides line up with TRBD2. V lost 6 bases to trimming and J lost 7 bases; unmatched junction nucleotides: 10. The germline V gene has CDR1 KGHSH and CDR2 LQKENI. The CDR3 spans 15 residues. CDR3 sequence reads: CASSVRTSEGNEQFF. The CDR3 bases are TGTGCCAGCTCGGTCAGGACTAGCGAAGGGAATGAGCAGTTCTTC.

The gene calls are TRBV29-1 and TRBJ2-7, with D tentatively TRBD1 (5 bases). Germline loops: CDR1 SQVTM, CDR2 ANQGSEA. V lost 0 bases and J 3 bases, leaving 12 bases between the germline ends. The CDR3 consists of 14 residues. DNA of the CDR3: TGCAGCGTTGAAGACAGGGAAAGGCACTACGAGCAGTACTTC. It translates to CSVEDRERHYEQYF.

This clone was seen more than once but under ten times. The V and J genes are TRBV5-3 and TRBJ1-2; possible D gene TRBD1, 5 bases. TRBV5-3 is an open reading frame, and its role is uncertain. The CDR3 contains 14 residues. Trimming removed 4 bases at V and 8 bases at J, with 18 bases between. The CDR3, as DNA: TGTGCCAGAAGCCGTGGTTGGGGACGGGAAGGCTACACCTTC. Amino acid sequence: CARSRGWGREGYTF.

The chain uses TRBV7-2 and TRBJ1-2; D call uncertain. Per germline, CDR1 SGHTA and CDR2 FQGNSA. V was trimmed by 3 bases and J by 8 bases, leaving 16 bases between them. The length of the CDR3 is 14 residues. CDR3 amino acids: CASSFPTASDGYTF. The CDR3 bases are TGTGCCAGCAGCTTCCCGACCGCTAGTGACGGCTACACCTTC.